This T cell receptor beta chain came from a study of T cells in Graves' hyperthyroidism and ophthalmopathy. The CDR3 contains 15 residues. Concerning this clonotype: Its antigen is not known.

Amplified regions were TCR beta CDR3 sequences from RNA transcripts. TCR CDR3 underwent first-round RT-PCR with the HTBI primer set. One entry per CDR3 protein results from TCRdb running MiXCR on the multiplex PCR reads. The repertoire has some 400,000 distinct CDR3 sequences, about 14% of them found once; the top ten carry approximately 11%. Study observations and caveats: Most thyroid clonotypes with frequency above 0.001 were detected in blood.

Graves' hyperthyroidism was deemed stable absent ophthalmopathy progression within 18 months. The study left out patients who had uncontrolled infection, other autoimmune disease, pregnancy or lactation. This TCR was recovered from a woman aged 60-75 years with Graves' hyperthyroidism. The chain is built from TRBV12-3 or TRBV12-4 and TRBJ2-1, with TRBD2 as a possible D gene (6 bases). The J call may be in error: the DNA end matches TRBJ2-7 better. The specimen sequenced was blood. CDR3 residues: CASRPTGTGYNEQYF. The DNA for the CDR3 is TGTGCCAGCAGACCCACCGGGACTGGATACAATGAGCAGTACTTC.